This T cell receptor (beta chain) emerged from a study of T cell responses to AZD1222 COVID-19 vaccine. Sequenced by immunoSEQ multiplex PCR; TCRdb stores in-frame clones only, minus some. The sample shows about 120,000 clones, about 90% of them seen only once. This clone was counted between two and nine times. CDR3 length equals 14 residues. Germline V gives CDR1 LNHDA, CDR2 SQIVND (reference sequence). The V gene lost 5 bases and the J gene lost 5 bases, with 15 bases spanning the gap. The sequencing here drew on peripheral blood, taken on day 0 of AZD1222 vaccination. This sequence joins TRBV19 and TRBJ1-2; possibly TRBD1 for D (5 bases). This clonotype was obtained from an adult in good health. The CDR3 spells CASSLDSIPYGYTF. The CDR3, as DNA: TGTGCCAGTAGTCTCGACAGCATTCCTTATGGCTACACCTTC. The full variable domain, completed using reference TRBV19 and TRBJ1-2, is DGGITQSPKYLFRKEGQNVTLSCEQNLNHDAMYWYRQDPGQGLRLIYYSQIVNDFQKGDIAEGYSVSREKKESFPLTVTSAQKNPTAFYLCASSLDSIPYGYTFGSGTRLTVV.